The clone carrying this T cell receptor (beta chain) was found many times. Its antigen is unknown. The germline gives CDR1 MNHNS, CDR2 SASEGT. The CDR3 spans 13 residues. Trimming shortened V by 7 bases and J by 3 bases, and 12 bases separated the two germline ends. This sample is part of a study of post-analysis software for immune sequencing data. Study background: In terms of disease course, relapsing-remitting, secondary progressive and progressive-relapsing multiple sclerosis were included. Notes on the study in general: Several TRBV segments were more frequent in patients than controls; TRBV5-6, TRBV5-1 and TRBV20-1 belonged to this group. F-measure co-clustering was strong for batch-matched samples.

TCR beta libraries were prepared from cDNA with unique molecular identifiers. About 500,000 cDNA molecules were obtained per 1 to 10 million input T cells. TCRdb analysed the PCR reads with MiXCR anew, one entry per CDR3 protein. This repertoire shows approximately 260,000 distinct CDR3 sequences, 36% found once; its top ten account for 4% to 6%. This sequence joins TRBV6-1 and TRBJ1-1; D remains unclear. This receptor was obtained from a girl between 5 and 17 years old with multiple sclerosis. The source material was blood. DNA for the CDR3: TGTGCCAGCACTCTAGGCCAGGACACTGAAGCTTTCTTT. Translation gives CASTLGQDTEAFF.